Reported below is one T cell receptor (beta chain). The entry originates in a study of identical twins. CDR1 and CDR2 (germline): MNHEY, SVGEGT. CDR3 length equals 17 residues. The V gene end was trimmed by 0 bases and the J gene end by 7 bases; junction bases not matched to a gene: 10. MiXCR was run by TCRdb on the 5' RACE reads, yielding one entry per CDR3 protein. The top ten clones hold around 0.98% of a sample with 690,000 or so distinct CDR3 sequences, 8.6% of them seen once. This sample was shared with a second study, whose subject was yellow fever vaccine responses in identical twins.

The sequence came from a woman under 30 in good health. V is TRBV6-2 or TRBV6-3 and J is TRBJ2-5, with TRBD2 matching over 11 bases. The specimen sequenced was PBMCs. CDR3 loop: CASSYSLAGGPPATQYF. The CDR3 region has the DNA TGTGCCAGCAGTTACTCTTTAGCGGGAGGGCCCCCAGCGACCCAGTACTTC.